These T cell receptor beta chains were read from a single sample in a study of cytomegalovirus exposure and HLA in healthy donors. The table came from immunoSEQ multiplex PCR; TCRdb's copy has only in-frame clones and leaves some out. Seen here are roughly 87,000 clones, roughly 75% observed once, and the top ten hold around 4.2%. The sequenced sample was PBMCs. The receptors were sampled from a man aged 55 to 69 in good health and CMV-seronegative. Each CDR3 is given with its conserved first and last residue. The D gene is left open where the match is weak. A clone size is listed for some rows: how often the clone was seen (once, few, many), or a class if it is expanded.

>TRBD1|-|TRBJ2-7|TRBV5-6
CASSLGTDVRFYEQYF
TGTGCCAGCAGCCTAGGGACAGACGTACGATTTTACGAGCAGTACTTC
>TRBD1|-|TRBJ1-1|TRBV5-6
CASSATGTGLWYTEAFF
TGTGCCAGCAGCGCCACCGGGACAGGGCTTTGGTACACTGAAGCTTTCTTT
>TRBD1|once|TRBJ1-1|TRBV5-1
CASSATGGAKVTEAFF
TGCGCCAGCAGCGCCACAGGGGGCGCGAAGGTTACTGAAGCTTTCTTT
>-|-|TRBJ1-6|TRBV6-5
CASSSPNNSPLHF
TGTGCCAGCAGTTCCCCTAATAATTCACCCCTCCACTTT
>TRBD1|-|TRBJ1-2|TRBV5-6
CASRGQPWDYGYTF
TGTGCCAGCAGGGGACAGCCTTGGGACTATGGCTACACCTTC
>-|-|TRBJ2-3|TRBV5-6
CASSPPQGTDTQYF
TGTGCCAGCAGCCCTCCACAGGGCACAGATACGCAGTATTTT
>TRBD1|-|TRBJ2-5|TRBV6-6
CASSRQGWEQYF
TGTGCCAGCAGCCGACAGGGGTGGGAGCAGTACTTC
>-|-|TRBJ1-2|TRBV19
CASTPAADPNYGYTF
TGTGCCAGTACCCCGGCGGCTGATCCTAACTATGGCTACACCTTC
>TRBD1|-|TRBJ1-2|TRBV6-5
CASSYGGRGVGYTF
TGTGCCAGCAGTTACGGTGGCAGGGGGGTTGGCTACACCTTC
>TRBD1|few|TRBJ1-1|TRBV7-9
CASSSGQPWATEAFF
TGTGCCAGCAGCTCGGGACAGCCCTGGGCCACTGAAGCTTTCTTT
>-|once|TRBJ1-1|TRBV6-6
CASSWSRGGGTEAFF
TGTGCCAGCAGTTGGTCGAGGGGAGGGGGCACTGAAGCTTTCTTT
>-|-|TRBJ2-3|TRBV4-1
CASSQPPGVLGDTQYF
TGCGCCAGCAGCCAGCCTCCGGGGGTTTTGGGAGATACGCAGTATTTT
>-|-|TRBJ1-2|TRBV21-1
CASTPGHPGRWGYTF
TGTGCCAGCACTCCCGGCCATCCAGGGCGTTGGGGCTACACCTTC
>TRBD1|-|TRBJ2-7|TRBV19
CASSTRGQGPYEQYF
TGTGCCAGTAGTACCCGGGGACAGGGTCCCTACGAGCAGTACTTC
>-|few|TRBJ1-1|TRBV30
CAWSGDRKRTEAFF
TGTGCCTGGAGTGGTGACAGAAAGAGGACTGAAGCTTTCTTT
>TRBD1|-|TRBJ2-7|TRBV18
CASNRDSVTYEQYF
TGTGCCAGCAACCGGGACAGTGTTACCTACGAGCAGTACTTC
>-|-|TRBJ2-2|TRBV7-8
CASSPVSTNTGELFF
TGTGCCAGCAGCCCTGTTTCTACGAACACCGGGGAGCTGTTTTTT
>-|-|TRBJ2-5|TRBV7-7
CASSFGGGASRETQYF
TGTGCTAGCAGCTTTGGTGGCGGGGCCTCGCGGGAGACCCAGTACTTC
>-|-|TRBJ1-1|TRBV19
CASTSVGGALSTEAFF
TGTGCCAGTACCTCCGTTGGGGGGGCGTTGAGCACTGAAGCTTTCTTT
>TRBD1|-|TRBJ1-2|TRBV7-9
CASSRTGGRDYGYTF
TGTGCCAGCAGCCGGACAGGGGGGCGGGACTATGGCTACACCTTC
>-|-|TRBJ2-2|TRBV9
CASSRRDYYTGELFF
TGTGCCAGCAGCCGCCGCGATTACTACACCGGGGAGCTGTTTTTT
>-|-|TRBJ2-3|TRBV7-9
CASSVTPALAQYF
TGTGCCAGCAGCGTCACGCCCGCACTCGCGCAGTATTTT
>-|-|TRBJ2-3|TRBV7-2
CASSLSDTQYF
TGTGCCAGCAGCTTATCGGATACGCAGTATTTT
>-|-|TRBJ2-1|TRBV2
CASTYLGGGGGTYNEQFF
TGTGCCAGCACCTATTTAGGGGGGGGCGGGGGAACCTACAATGAGCAGTTCTTC
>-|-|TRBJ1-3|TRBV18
CASSPSGSGNTIYF
TGTGCCAGCTCACCATCCGGCTCTGGAAACACCATATATTTT
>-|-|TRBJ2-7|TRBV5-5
CASSSLGHEQYF
TGTGCCAGCAGCTCACTGGGGCATGAGCAGTACTTC
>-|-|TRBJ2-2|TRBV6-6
CASSSGQTGGELFF
TGTGCCAGCAGTTCCGGACAGACCGGCGGGGAGCTGTTTTTT
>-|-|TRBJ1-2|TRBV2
CAIGPYYGYTF
TGTGCCATTGGGCCGTACTATGGCTACACCTTC
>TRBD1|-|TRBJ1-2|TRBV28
CASSPGGGAWGYTF
TGTGCCAGCAGCCCTGGAGGGGGCGCATGGGGCTACACCTTC
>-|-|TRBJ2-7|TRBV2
CASSPHRVSYEQYF
TGTGCCAGCAGTCCCCACCGGGTATCCTACGAGCAGTACTTC
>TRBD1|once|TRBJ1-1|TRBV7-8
CASRLGGVGGTEAFF
TGTGCCAGCAGGTTAGGGGGCGTGGGGGGCACTGAAGCTTTCTTT
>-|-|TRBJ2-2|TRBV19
CASSRSGTQMRGLPNTGELFF
TGTGCCAGTAGTAGGTCGGGTACACAGATGCGGGGACTCCCGAACACCGGGGAGCTGTTTTTT
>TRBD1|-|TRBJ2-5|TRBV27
CASSPRDRGTQYF
TGTGCCAGCAGTCCCCGGGACAGGGGGACCCAGTACTTC
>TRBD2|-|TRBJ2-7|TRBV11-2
CASSRTPTSGGATYEQYF
TGTGCCAGCAGCCGAACCCCTACTAGCGGGGGCGCTACCTACGAGCAGTACTTC
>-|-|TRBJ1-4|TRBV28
CASSFQGGRRGEKLFF
TGTGCCAGCAGTTTCCAGGGAGGTAGGCGTGGGGAAAAACTGTTTTTT
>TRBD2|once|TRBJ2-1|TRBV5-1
CASSLGGTSVNEQFF
TGCGCCAGCAGCCTGGGGGGGACTAGTGTCAATGAGCAGTTCTTC
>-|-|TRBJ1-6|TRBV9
CASSVGQYNSPLHF
TGTGCCAGCAGCGTAGGACAGTATAATTCACCCCTCCACTTT
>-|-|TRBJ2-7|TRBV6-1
CASRTPGNAYEQYF
TGTGCCAGCCGAACCCCAGGGAACGCCTACGAGCAGTACTTC
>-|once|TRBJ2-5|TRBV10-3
CAISESLAELARETQYF
TGTGCCATCAGTGAGTCTCTGGCGGAGCTTGCGAGAGAGACCCAGTACTTC
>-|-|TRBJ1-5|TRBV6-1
CASSEAGGQPQHF
TGTGCCAGCAGTGAAGCTGGAGGCCAGCCCCAGCATTTT
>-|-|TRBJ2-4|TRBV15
CATSRGGTLAKNIQYF
TGTGCCACCAGCAGAGGGGGGACACTAGCCAAAAACATTCAGTACTTC
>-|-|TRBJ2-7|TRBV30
CAWSVHLPGAYEQYF
TGTGCCTGGAGTGTACACCTGCCAGGGGCGTACGAGCAGTACTTC
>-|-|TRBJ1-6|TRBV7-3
CASSLGGGRTYNSPLHF
TGTGCCAGCAGCTTAGGGGGCGGGAGAACCTATAATTCACCCCTCCACTTT
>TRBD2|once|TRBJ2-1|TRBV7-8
CASSWGGVAGVNEQFF
TGTGCCAGCAGCTGGGGCGGGGTAGCGGGGGTCAATGAGCAGTTCTTC
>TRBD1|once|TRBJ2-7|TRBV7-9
CASSFQGDSYEQYF
TGTGCCAGCAGCTTTCAGGGGGACTCCTACGAGCAGTACTTC
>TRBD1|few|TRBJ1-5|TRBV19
CASSITGGFQPQHF
TGTGCCAGTAGTATAACAGGGGGTTTTCAGCCCCAGCATTTT
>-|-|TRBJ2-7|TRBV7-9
CASGPEVSSYEQYF
TGTGCCAGCGGCCCAGAGGTGAGCTCCTACGAGCAGTACTTC
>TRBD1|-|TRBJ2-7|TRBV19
CASSIRRTGNLYEQYF
TGTGCCAGTAGTATCCGGAGGACAGGGAACCTTTACGAGCAGTACTTC